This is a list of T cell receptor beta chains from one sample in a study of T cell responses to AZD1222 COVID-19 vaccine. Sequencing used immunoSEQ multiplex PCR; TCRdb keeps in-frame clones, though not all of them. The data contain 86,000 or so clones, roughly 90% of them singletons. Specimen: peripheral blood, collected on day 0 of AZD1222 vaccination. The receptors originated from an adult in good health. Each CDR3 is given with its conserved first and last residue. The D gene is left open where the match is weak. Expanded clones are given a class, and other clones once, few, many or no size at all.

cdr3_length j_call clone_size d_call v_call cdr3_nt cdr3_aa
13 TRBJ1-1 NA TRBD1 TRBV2 TGTGCCAGCACGTACAGGGGGGACACTGAAGCTTTCTTT CASTYRGDTEAFF
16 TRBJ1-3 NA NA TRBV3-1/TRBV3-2 TGTGCCAGCAGCCAAGTGGGGGGGGCCGGAGGAAACACCATATATTTT CASSQVGGAGGNTIYF
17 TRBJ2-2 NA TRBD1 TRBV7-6 TGTGCCAGCAGCTTAAGGACAGGGGGCTCCGACACCGGGGAGCTGTTTTTT CASSLRTGGSDTGELFF
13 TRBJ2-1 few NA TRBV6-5 TGTGCCAGCAGTAGGGAGTCGTTCAATGAGCAGTTCTTC CASSRESFNEQFF
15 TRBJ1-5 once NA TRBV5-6 TGTGCCAGCCAAAAATCCGGGTCGCGCAATCAGCCCCAGCATTTT CASQKSGSRNQPQHF
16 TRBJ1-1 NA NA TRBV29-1 TGCAGCGTTGAAGAAGTGAGTAGGACAATGAACACTGAAGCTTTCTTT CSVEEVSRTMNTEAFF
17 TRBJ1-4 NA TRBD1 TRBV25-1 TGTGCCAGCAGTGGGCCCCCCCCGGGACAGGGAAATGAAAAACTGTTTTTT CASSGPPPGQGNEKLFF
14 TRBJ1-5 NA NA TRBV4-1 TGCGCCAGCAGCACAGAAAGAGGCAATCAGCCCCAGCATTTT CASSTERGNQPQHF
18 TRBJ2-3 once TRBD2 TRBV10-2 TGCGCCAGCAGTAAGGGACTAGCGGGAGGGCCAGGCACAGATACGCAGTATTTT CASSKGLAGGPGTDTQYF
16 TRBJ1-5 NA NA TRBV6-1 TGTGCCAGCAGTGAAGAAGGGAGTCTCAGGACCCAGCCCCAGCATTTT CASSEEGSLRTQPQHF
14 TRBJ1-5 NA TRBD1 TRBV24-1 TGTGCCACCAGCCAACAGGGGAGGGATCAGCCCCAGCATTTT CATSQQGRDQPQHF
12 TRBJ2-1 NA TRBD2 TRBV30 TGTGCCCGTAGCGGGAGGGCCGTTGAGCAGTTCTTC CARSGRAVEQFF
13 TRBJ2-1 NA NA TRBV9 TGTGCCAGCAGCGTCGGACCAGACAATGAGCAGTTCTTC CASSVGPDNEQFF